This entry lists 15 T cell receptor beta chains sequenced from one sample in a study of T cell repertoires in cytomegalovirus infection. TCRdb reprocessed the reads with MiXCR, giving one entry per CDR3 protein. The table lists 110,000 to 150,000 distinct CDR3 sequences, around 30% of them singletons. No cognate antigen is known for these TCRs. Sequenced material: CD8+ T cells from cultured PBMCs, taken from culture after CMV antigen stimulation. The receptors shown here come from a human donor in good health (CMV status not recorded). Some clones in this sample may be carry-over from other donors' samples.

V usage is TRBV6-1 and J usage is TRBJ2-5; D might be TRBD2 (6 bases). The CDR3 has 13 amino acids. The germline V gene has CDR1 MNHNS and CDR2 SASEGT. V was cut by 4 bases and J by 2 bases, with 8 bases left in between. CDR3 region: CASSVDYQETQYF. In DNA, the CDR3 is TGTGCCAGCAGTGTGGACTATCAAGAGACCCAGTACTTC.

This clonotype was observed many times. The chain has TRBV3-1 and TRBJ1-6; the D is unclear. CDR1 LGHDT and CDR2 YNNKEL come from the germline V gene (reference sequence). The CDR3 has 16 residues. The V gene lost 0 bases and the J gene lost 7 bases, with 13 bases spanning the gap. CDR3 in amino acids: CASSQDIVGPNSPLHF. CDR3 nucleotide sequence: TGTGCCAGCAGCCAAGATATCGTGGGTCCAAATTCACCCCTCCACTTT.

This clonotype has ten or more counts. The rearrangement uses TRBV19 and TRBJ2-1; 7 bases line up with TRBD2. This CDR3 has 15 amino acids. Germline V CDR1 and CDR2: LNHDA, SQIVND (reference sequence). The CDR3 DNA sequence: TGTGCTACGGAAAAAGGAGCGGGGAGGTACAATGAGCAGTTCTTC. This encodes CATEKGAGRYNEQFF.

This clonotype has more than one count but fewer than ten. V is TRBV6-1 and J is TRBJ2-1, with 9 bases fitting TRBD2. The CDR3 consists of 18 residues. V lost 1 base and J lost 3; bases outside the gene matches: 10. CDR1 MNHNS and CDR2 SASEGT come from the germline V gene. The CDR3 loop is CASSEGISGGKLYNEQFF. The CDR3 DNA sequence: TGTGCCAGCAGTGAAGGGATAAGCGGGGGGAAACTCTACAATGAGCAGTTCTTC.

With respect to this clonotype: As the CDR3 is not closed by the conserved phenylalanine or tryptophan, this likely results from a read error. The rearrangement links TRBV11-1 to TRBJ2-1, with D perhaps matching TRBD2 (5 bases). V lost 5 bases and J lost 1, with 9 bases in between. The CDR3 totals 14 residues. CDR1 is SGHAT, CDR2 FQDESV, per germline (reference sequence). The CDR3 DNA sequence: TGTGCCAGCAGCCCTAGCTTTTCCTACAATGAGCAGTTCGTC. Translated, it gives CASSPSFSYNEQFV.

CDR3 bases: TGTGCCAGCAGCCCTAGCGTGGGTACGACCTACGAGCAGTACTTC. Encoded protein: CASSPSVGTTYEQYF. The chain combines TRBV7-6 with TRBJ2-7, with D possibly matching TRBD2 (6 bases). CDR3 length: 15 amino acids. Looked up from germline, CDR1 is SGHVS and CDR2 is FNYEAQ. The V and J ends lost 5 bases and 2 bases respectively, with 16 bases between them.

J is TRBJ2-7 and V is TRBV12-3 or TRBV12-4; TRBD2 agrees at 13 bases. The junction had 9 bases not matched to a gene; V was cut back by 6 bases and J by 1 base. CDR3 length: 17 amino acids. The CDR3 bases are TGTGCCAGCAGCACCCGGACTAGCGGGGGCCCTTCCTACGAGCAGTACTTC. Amino acid sequence: CASSTRTSGGPSYEQYF.

The chain carries TRBV11-1 and TRBJ2-7; the D call may be TRBD1 or TRBD2 (5 bases each). Trimming removed 5 bases at V and 6 bases at J, with 14 bases between. Per the germline V gene, CDR1 is SGHAT and CDR2 is FQDESV (reference sequence). This CDR3 is built from 13 residues. The chain's CDR3 is CASSTFAGSEQYF. For the CDR3, the DNA is TGTGCCAGCAGCACATTTGCAGGGAGCGAGCAGTACTTC.

The V gene is TRBV6-5, the J gene TRBJ2-7, with 9 bases fitting TRBD1. Germline V CDR1 and CDR2: MNHEY, SVGAGI. The CDR3 totals 15 residues. V lost 6 bases to trimming and J lost 3 bases; unmatched junction nucleotides: 9. The CDR3 coding sequence is TGTGCCAGCAGCTCTCCCCGGACAGGGGACTACGAGCAGTACTTC. Its translation is CASSSPRTGDYEQYF.

This chain connects TRBV7-2 to TRBJ1-5; the D gene is possibly TRBD1 (5 bases). V was shortened by 1 base and J by 5 bases, with 12 bases between the two germline ends. There are 15 residues in the CDR3. CDR1 and CDR2 (germline): SGHTA, FQGNSA. The CDR3 reads CASSLGQTAYQPQHF. The CDR3 nucleotides read TGTGCCAGCAGCTTAGGGCAGACAGCATATCAGCCCCAGCATTTT.

The rearrangement links TRBV5-4 to TRBJ1-1, with 9 bases fitting TRBD1. With 4 bases clipped from V and 3 bases from J, the junction kept 10 bases outside the gene matches. The germline V gene has CDR1 SGHNT and CDR2 YYREEE (reference sequence). CDR3 length: 16 residues. The CDR3 loop reads CASSPGTGFMYTEAFF. The CDR3 DNA sequence: TGTGCCAGCAGCCCCGGGACAGGGTTTATGTACACTGAAGCTTTCTTT.

V usage is TRBV19 and J usage is TRBJ2-7; TRBD1 might be the D (6 bases). The CDR3 totals 13 residues. V lost 3 bases and J 6 bases, leaving 12 bases between the germline ends. CDR1 and CDR2 (germline): LNHDA, SQIVND (reference sequence). The CDR3 DNA sequence: TGTGCCAGTAGTATCGTTGGGGGCGGCGAGCAGTACTTC. It translates to CASSIVGGGEQYF.

This clonotype was observed a handful of times. The chain uses TRBV20-1 and TRBJ1-3, with D perhaps matching TRBD1 (5 bases). The CDR3 consists of 14 residues. The germline gives CDR1 DFQATT, CDR2 SNEGSKA (reference sequence). V was shortened by 0 bases and J by 4 bases, with 10 bases between the two germline ends. The CDR3 DNA follows: TGCAGTGCTAGAGATAGGGACGTCGGAAACACCATATATTTT. The encoded protein is CSARDRDVGNTIYF.

The sample holds many counts of this clonotype. The chain has TRBV2 and TRBJ1-2; D is unclear. The germline gives CDR1 SNHLY, CDR2 FYNNEI. Trimming cost V 3 bases and J 8 bases, with 19 bases left between them. The CDR3 loop spans 15 amino acids. CDR3 DNA: TGTGCCAGCAGTGAGGTCAGATCGTCTGCTGGCGGCTACACCTTC. It encodes CASSEVRSSAGGYTF.

In its sample, this clonotype was seen many times. The chain recombines TRBV4-1 with TRBJ1-5, with D perhaps matching TRBD1 (5 bases). Germline CDR1 is MGHRA and CDR2 is YSYEKL. The CDR3 consists of 13 residues. Trimming pared 5 bases from V and 4 bases from J, leaving 9 bases between. CDR3 in DNA: TGCGCCAGCAGCAAGGGACCGAATCAGCCCCAGCATTTT. Its protein product is CASSKGPNQPQHF.